This TCR beta chain was captured by sequencing in a study of CD8 T cells in ankylosing spondylitis. CDR1 KGHSH and CDR2 LQKENI come from the germline V gene. Trimming removed 3 bases from V and 8 bases from J, with 10 bases in between. This CDR3 spans 13 amino acids. Study conclusions and caveats: Disease-linked clones had a CD8+ phenotype and relatively low frequency in peripheral blood. Reports of some motif variants in reactive arthritis synovial fluid and blood predate this one. Blood of patients with ankylosing spondylitis appeared to be characterized by a TCR beta motif of eight highly homologous variants. Matched synovial fluid from ankylosing spondylitis patients was reported to be enriched for disease-linked clones.

5'-RACE, quantitative and with molecular barcodes, yielded the TCR beta libraries. TCRdb fed the 5' RACE reads into MiXCR, producing one record per CDR3 protein. The table includes 470,000 or so distinct CDR3 sequences, 25% to 30% detected once. Regarding this clonotype: Its antigen is not identified.

This receptor was identified in a male donor with ankylosing spondylitis. J is TRBJ1-4 and V is TRBV18, with D perhaps matching TRBD1 (6 bases). Sequences were obtained from blood, either unsorted or a sorted T cell fraction (not recorded which). This CDR3 reads CASSPAGVEKLFF. DNA for the CDR3: TGTGCCAGCTCACCGGCAGGGGTGGAAAAACTGTTTTTT.